This TCR beta chain was sequenced for a study of regulatory T cells in long-lasting Graves disease. Findings and limits, study-wide: Shared public clonotypes totalled roughly 2,500 in persistent patients, compared with roughly 970 in new patients. TCR diversity was lower in persistent Graves' patients (versus newly diagnosed ones).

Arm-PCR of CDR3 regions with iRepertoire HTBI primers generated TCR beta libraries. TCRdb ran MiXCR on the multiplex PCR reads and lists one entry per CDR3 protein. The table records 390,000 or so distinct CDR3 sequences, about 23% of them present only once. Noted time point: persistent/refractory GD, antithyroid drugs over 5 years with positive TRAb. The TCR library was made from RNA extracted from PBMCs. Patients came from an endocrinology department in Xi'an, China. A volume of approximately 8.4 milliliters of peripheral blood was collected in EDTA tubes. Only a few counts were recorded for this clonotype. The antigen remains unidentified. This clonotype was obtained from a woman in her 40s with Graves disease. This sample comprised peripheral blood mononuclear cells (PBMCs), obtained when the disease was refractory, from a patient treated with antithyroid drugs.

The CDR3 here is CATSRGYSEQYF. DNA of the CDR3: TGTGCCACCAGCAGAGGATATTCCGAGCAGTACTTC. This rearrangement joins TRBV15 to TRBJ2-7; D is undetermined. The germline V gene encodes CDR1 LNHNV and CDR2 YYDKDF (reference sequence). V was cut by 1 base and J by 6 bases, with 7 bases left in between. The CDR3 sequence is 12 residues long.